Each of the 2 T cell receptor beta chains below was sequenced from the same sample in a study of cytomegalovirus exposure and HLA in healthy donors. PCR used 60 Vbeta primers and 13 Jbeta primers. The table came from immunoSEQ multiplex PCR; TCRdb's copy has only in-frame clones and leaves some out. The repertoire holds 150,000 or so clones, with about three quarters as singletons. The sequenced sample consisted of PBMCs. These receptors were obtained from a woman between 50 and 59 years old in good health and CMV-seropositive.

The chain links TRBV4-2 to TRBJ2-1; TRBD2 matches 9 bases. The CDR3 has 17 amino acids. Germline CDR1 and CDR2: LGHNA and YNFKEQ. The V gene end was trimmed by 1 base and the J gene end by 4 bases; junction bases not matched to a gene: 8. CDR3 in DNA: TGTGCCAGCAGCCAAGGGATTCGGACTAGCGCATACAATGAGCAGTTCTTC. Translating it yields CASSQGIRTSAYNEQFF.

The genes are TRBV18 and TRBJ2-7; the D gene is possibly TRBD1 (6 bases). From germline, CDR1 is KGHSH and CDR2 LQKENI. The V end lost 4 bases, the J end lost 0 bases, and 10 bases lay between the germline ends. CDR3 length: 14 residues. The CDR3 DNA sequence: TGTGCCAGCTCACGGACAGAGTACTCCTACGAGCAGTACTTC. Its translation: CASSRTEYSYEQYF.